The rows below give T cell receptor beta chains drawn from one sample of a study of a mutant IDH1 vaccine in newly diagnosed glioma. Clones were read by immunoSEQ multiplex PCR, and TCRdb kept only the in-frame ones, dropping some. Of 11,000 or so clones listed, 80% to 90% are singletons. For these receptors, no antigen is known. Material: PBMCs, obtained from a glioma patient whose treatment included an IDH1 peptide vaccine. The source is a woman aged 40 to 49 with glioma. Some clones in this sample may be carry-over from other donors' samples. Each CDR3 is given without its conserved first and last residue. Clone size is not always given. Where it is, it says once, few, many or a class for expanded clones.

clone_size: -; cdr3_length: 9; v_call: TRBV5-6; j_call: TRBJ1-1; cdr3_aa: ASSYLGVAF
clone_size: -; cdr3_length: 13; v_call: TRBV6-5; j_call: TRBJ2-1; cdr3_aa: ASSYGGSSYNEQF
clone_size: -; cdr3_length: 12; v_call: TRBV18; j_call: TRBJ1-4; cdr3_aa: ASSPTGDNEKLF
clone_size: -; cdr3_length: 12; v_call: TRBV18; j_call: TRBJ1-2; cdr3_aa: ASSTGQTYYGYT
clone_size: once; cdr3_length: 14; v_call: TRBV6-6; j_call: TRBJ2-6; cdr3_aa: ASSFQQGAGANVLT
clone_size: -; cdr3_length: 14; v_call: TRBV7-9; j_call: TRBJ2-5; cdr3_aa: ASSITSGRAWETQY
clone_size: few; cdr3_length: 13; v_call: TRBV14; j_call: TRBJ1-2; cdr3_aa: ASSQELTGFKGYT
clone_size: -; cdr3_length: 12; v_call: TRBV19; j_call: TRBJ1-1; cdr3_aa: ASMTQGFGTEAF
clone_size: -; cdr3_length: 13; v_call: TRBV5-1; j_call: TRBJ2-1; cdr3_aa: ASSSTSGRPYEQF
clone_size: -; cdr3_length: 13; v_call: TRBV7-6; j_call: TRBJ1-2; cdr3_aa: ASSLGTGGAYGYT
clone_size: -; cdr3_length: 12; v_call: TRBV7-8; j_call: TRBJ2-1; cdr3_aa: ASSTSGSYNEQF
clone_size: -; cdr3_length: 11; v_call: TRBV30; j_call: TRBJ2-1; cdr3_aa: AWNAYSYNEQF
clone_size: -; cdr3_length: 14; v_call: TRBV11-2; j_call: TRBJ2-2; cdr3_aa: ASSLFSGGGTGELF
clone_size: -; cdr3_length: 15; v_call: TRBV28; j_call: TRBJ1-5; cdr3_aa: ASSFKGGQLSNQPQH
clone_size: -; cdr3_length: 15; v_call: TRBV27; j_call: TRBJ2-6; cdr3_aa: ASSPNGLFSGANVLT
clone_size: few; cdr3_length: 12; v_call: TRBV5-1; j_call: TRBJ1-1; cdr3_aa: ASSLEGWSTEAF
clone_size: -; cdr3_length: 18; v_call: TRBV10-3; j_call: TRBJ2-7; cdr3_aa: AISEFGQNPQLAGRSEQY
clone_size: few; cdr3_length: 13; v_call: TRBV4-2; j_call: TRBJ1-1; cdr3_aa: ASSPRQGQNTEAF
clone_size: few; cdr3_length: 11; v_call: TRBV15; j_call: TRBJ1-1; cdr3_aa: ATRASMNTEAF
clone_size: -; cdr3_length: 13; v_call: TRBV2; j_call: TRBJ2-5; cdr3_aa: ASMWSPGGGETQY
clone_size: -; cdr3_length: 11; v_call: TRBV2; j_call: TRBJ2-1; cdr3_aa: ASRRTMVNEQF
clone_size: -; cdr3_length: 12; v_call: TRBV4-2; j_call: TRBJ1-4; cdr3_aa: ASSQGGVGEKLF
clone_size: -; cdr3_length: 11; v_call: TRBV7-2; j_call: TRBJ1-5; cdr3_aa: ASSTVRGQPQH
clone_size: -; cdr3_length: 14; v_call: TRBV27; j_call: TRBJ1-2; cdr3_aa: ASSPRTGQVSSGYT
clone_size: -; cdr3_length: 16; v_call: TRBV13; j_call: TRBJ2-3; cdr3_aa: ASSLADRTLSSTDTQY
clone_size: -; cdr3_length: 15; v_call: TRBV6-1; j_call: TRBJ1-5; cdr3_aa: ASSEQGSKIRHQPQH
clone_size: -; cdr3_length: 12; v_call: TRBV5-6; j_call: TRBJ1-2; cdr3_aa: ASSFLRDNYGYT
clone_size: -; cdr3_length: 14; v_call: TRBV18; j_call: TRBJ1-1; cdr3_aa: ASSPLMGSGDTEAF
clone_size: -; cdr3_length: 9; v_call: TRBV11-2; j_call: TRBJ2-5; cdr3_aa: ASSSSGTQY
clone_size: -; cdr3_length: 13; v_call: TRBV6-5; j_call: TRBJ1-2; cdr3_aa: ASSGTGAGHYGYT
clone_size: -; cdr3_length: 18; v_call: TRBV19; j_call: TRBJ1-1; cdr3_aa: ASSIRGGGFTYTMNTEAF
clone_size: -; cdr3_length: 13; v_call: TRBV4-1; j_call: TRBJ2-5; cdr3_aa: ASSQLTGVQETQY
clone_size: -; cdr3_length: 13; v_call: TRBV7-9; j_call: TRBJ2-7; cdr3_aa: ASSSTGTLSYEQY
clone_size: -; cdr3_length: 14; v_call: TRBV7-2; j_call: TRBJ2-5; cdr3_aa: ASSFKASGIGETQY
clone_size: -; cdr3_length: 11; v_call: TRBV6-1; j_call: TRBJ1-1; cdr3_aa: ASVGQGNTEAF
clone_size: once; cdr3_length: 13; v_call: TRBV4-1; j_call: TRBJ2-1; cdr3_aa: ASSQGGSGGSEQF
clone_size: -; cdr3_length: 11; v_call: TRBV30; j_call: TRBJ1-5; cdr3_aa: AWGTGPNQPQH
clone_size: -; cdr3_length: 10; v_call: TRBV7-9; j_call: TRBJ2-1; cdr3_aa: ASSQRANEQF
clone_size: -; cdr3_length: 13; v_call: TRBV19; j_call: TRBJ1-2; cdr3_aa: ASIPGGQGPYGYT
clone_size: -; cdr3_length: 13; v_call: TRBV28; j_call: TRBJ2-7; cdr3_aa: ASRPDGRRSYEQY
clone_size: -; cdr3_length: 13; v_call: TRBV4-1; j_call: TRBJ1-5; cdr3_aa: ASSQEGTGAPPQH
clone_size: -; cdr3_length: 12; v_call: TRBV6-1; j_call: TRBJ1-2; cdr3_aa: ASSEGGINYGYT
clone_size: -; cdr3_length: 10; v_call: TRBV7-2; j_call: TRBJ1-5; cdr3_aa: ASSLPNQPQH
clone_size: -; cdr3_length: 13; v_call: TRBV6-1; j_call: TRBJ1-4; cdr3_aa: ASSETGDEGLVRP
clone_size: -; cdr3_length: 13; v_call: TRBV10-1; j_call: TRBJ1-2; cdr3_aa: ASSGHSDGLGGYT
clone_size: -; cdr3_length: 10; v_call: TRBV7-8; j_call: TRBJ1-5; cdr3_aa: ASSLDNQPQH
clone_size: -; cdr3_length: 12; v_call: TRBV5-6; j_call: TRBJ2-7; cdr3_aa: ASSLGGAHYEQY
clone_size: -; cdr3_length: 13; v_call: TRBV6-5; j_call: TRBJ1-6; cdr3_aa: ASSYGGTKNSPLH
clone_size: -; cdr3_length: 12; v_call: TRBV5-1; j_call: TRBJ2-5; cdr3_aa: ASSPGGGAETQY
clone_size: -; cdr3_length: 13; v_call: TRBV6-5; j_call: TRBJ1-2; cdr3_aa: ASSPDGRGAWGYT
clone_size: -; cdr3_length: 13; v_call: TRBV14; j_call: TRBJ1-2; cdr3_aa: ASSQDRITVGGYT
clone_size: -; cdr3_length: 12; v_call: TRBV19; j_call: TRBJ2-3; cdr3_aa: ASKGLADGDTQY
clone_size: -; cdr3_length: 13; v_call: TRBV7-9; j_call: TRBJ2-6; cdr3_aa: ASSFDRAGANVLT
clone_size: once; cdr3_length: 14; v_call: TRBV11-2; j_call: TRBJ1-1; cdr3_aa: ASSLVPQLATTEAF
clone_size: -; cdr3_length: 11; v_call: TRBV5-6; j_call: TRBJ2-7; cdr3_aa: ASNAYDSYEQY
clone_size: -; cdr3_length: 12; v_call: TRBV7-9; j_call: TRBJ1-1; cdr3_aa: ASSLAGGNTEAF